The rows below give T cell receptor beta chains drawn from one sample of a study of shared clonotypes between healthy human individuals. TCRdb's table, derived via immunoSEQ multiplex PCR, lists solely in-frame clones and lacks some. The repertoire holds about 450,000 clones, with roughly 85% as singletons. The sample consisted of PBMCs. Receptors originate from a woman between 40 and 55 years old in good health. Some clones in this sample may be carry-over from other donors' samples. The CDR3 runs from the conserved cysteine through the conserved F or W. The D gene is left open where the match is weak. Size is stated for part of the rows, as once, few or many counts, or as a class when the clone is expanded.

CASSFSVPANVLTF | TGTGCCAGCAGTTTTAGCGTTCCCGCCAACGTCCTGACTTTC | TRBJ2-6 | . | 14 | . | TRBV27
CASSFSGQSDYGYTF | TGCGCCAGCAGCTTTTCGGGACAGAGTGATTATGGCTACACCTTC | TRBJ1-2 | . | 15 | TRBD1 | TRBV5-1
CASSPSPYEQYF | TGTGCCAGCTCACCGTCCCCCTACGAGCAGTACTTC | TRBJ2-7 | . | 12 | . | TRBV18
CASSASGTRGDTQYF | TGTGCCAGTAGTGCTTCCGGGACCAGGGGAGATACGCAGTATTTT | TRBJ2-3 | . | 15 | . | TRBV19
CAWSGSWGGYGYTF | TGTGCCTGGAGTGGGTCTTGGGGGGGCTATGGCTACACCTTC | TRBJ1-2 | . | 14 | . | TRBV30
CASSLAAGEGYNEQFF | TGCGCCAGCAGCTTGGCCGCGGGGGAGGGCTACAATGAGCAGTTCTTC | TRBJ2-1 | . | 16 | TRBD2 | TRBV5-1
CASSPQPSYGGELFF | TGTGCCAGCAGCCCCCAACCCTCGTACGGCGGGGAGCTGTTTTTT | TRBJ2-2 | . | 15 | . | TRBV9
CASSYGTRRGTGELFF | TGTGCCAGCAGTTACGGGACTAGGCGTGGTACCGGGGAGCTGTTTTTT | TRBJ2-2 | . | 16 | TRBD2 | TRBV6-5
CASSPLAGSGNEQYF | TGTGCCAGCAGCCCCCTCGCGGGGAGTGGTAACGAGCAGTACTTC | TRBJ2-7 | . | 15 | . | TRBV7-6
CASSERAGGGTGELFF | TGCGCCAGCAGTGAGAGAGCGGGAGGTGGCACCGGGGAGCTGTTTTTT | TRBJ2-2 | once | 16 | TRBD2 | TRBV10-2
CASSPGDSNQPQHF | TGTGCCAGCAGCCCCGGGGATAGCAATCAGCCCCAGCATTTT | TRBJ1-5 | few | 14 | . | TRBV27
CASSLDGGGYGYTF | TGCGCCAGCAGCTTGGACGGGGGAGGCTATGGCTACACCTTC | TRBJ1-2 | once | 14 | . | TRBV5-1
CASSLGGRATDTQYF | TGTGCCAGCAGCTTAGGCGGGAGGGCCACAGATACGCAGTATTTT | TRBJ2-3 | . | 15 | TRBD2 | TRBV7-2
CASSVVASGRRLSYEQYF | TGTGCCAGCAGCGTAGTGGCTAGCGGGAGGCGCCTCTCCTACGAGCAGTACTTC | TRBJ2-7 | . | 18 | TRBD2 | TRBV9
CASTALGAVNTEAFF | TGTGCCAGCACCGCGTTGGGGGCGGTGAACACTGAAGCTTTCTTT | TRBJ1-1 | . | 15 | . | TRBV28
CASSLGQTRETQYF | TGCGCCAGCAGCCTGGGACAGACAAGAGAGACCCAGTACTTC | TRBJ2-5 | . | 14 | TRBD1 | TRBV5-1
CASSLYGQGNTEAFF | TGTGCCAGCAGCTTATATGGACAGGGGAACACTGAAGCTTTCTTT | TRBJ1-1 | . | 15 | TRBD1 | TRBV7-3
CASSFTQEADTQYF | TGTGCCAGCAGTTTTACCCAGGAGGCAGATACGCAGTATTTT | TRBJ2-3 | . | 14 | . | TRBV28
CASSIAGGPGEQYF | TGTGCCAGCAGTATAGCGGGAGGGCCGGGTGAGCAGTACTTC | TRBJ2-7 | . | 14 | TRBD2 | TRBV7-9
CASSQDRTSGRYEQYF | TGTGCCAGCAGCCAAGATAGGACTAGCGGTAGATACGAGCAGTACTTC | TRBJ2-7 | . | 16 | TRBD2 | TRBV4-2
CASSPTAYEQYF | TGTGCCAGCAGCCCTACGGCCTACGAGCAGTACTTC | TRBJ2-7 | . | 12 | . | TRBV7-9
CAISARGTRSGNTIYF | TGTGCCATCAGTGCAAGAGGGACCCGCTCTGGAAACACCATATATTTT | TRBJ1-3 | . | 16 | . | TRBV10-3
CASSLEGGGVGSAEAFF | TGCGCCAGCAGCTTGGAGGGAGGGGGAGTCGGGTCGGCTGAAGCTTTCTTT | TRBJ1-1 | few | 17 | . | TRBV5-1
CASSIDQDGRAFF | TGTGCCAGTAGTATAGATCAAGACGGGCGCGCTTTCTTT | TRBJ1-1 | few | 13 | . | TRBV19
CASSLQGDQYGYTF | TGTGCCAGCTCATTACAGGGGGACCAATATGGCTACACCTTC | TRBJ1-2 | . | 14 | TRBD1 | TRBV6-5
CAWSVPRDRVQSNEKLFF | TGTGCCTGGAGTGTACCCCGGGACAGGGTCCAGTCTAATGAAAAACTGTTTTTT | TRBJ1-4 | . | 18 | TRBD1 | TRBV30
CASSLSRETQYF | TGTGCCAGCAGTTTATCGAGGGAGACCCAGTACTTC | TRBJ2-5 | . | 12 | . | TRBV27
CASSALQETQYF | TGTGCCAGCAGTGCCCTCCAAGAGACCCAGTACTTC | TRBJ2-5 | . | 12 | . | TRBV2
CASSLGGDRGGYTF | TGTGCCAGCAGCTTGGGTGGGGACCGGGGCGGCTACACCTTC | TRBJ1-2 | . | 14 | . | TRBV5-5
CATSRVGTGVFEKLFF | TGTGCCACCAGCAGAGTCGGGACAGGGGTTTTTGAAAAACTGTTTTTT | TRBJ1-4 | once | 16 | TRBD1 | TRBV15
CAGISGVYEQYF | TGTGCCGGAATTTCCGGGGTGTACGAGCAGTACTTC | TRBJ2-7 | . | 12 | . | TRBV27
CASSGDARSLNEQFF | TGTGCCAGCAGTGGTGACGCTAGGAGTCTGAATGAGCAGTTCTTC | TRBJ2-1 | . | 15 | . | TRBV2
CASSGGGMETQYF | TGTGCCAGCAGCGGCGGCGGGATGGAGACCCAGTACTTC | TRBJ2-5 | once | 13 | . | TRBV9
CASSSVQGGEQYF | TGTGCCAGCAGTTCGGTACAAGGTGGCGAGCAGTACTTC | TRBJ2-7 | . | 13 | . | TRBV27
CASSLAASAGETQYF | TGCGCCAGCAGCTTGGCTGCCTCGGCAGGAGAGACCCAGTACTTC | TRBJ2-5 | . | 15 | . | TRBV5-1
CASSIGQDNQPQHF | TGTGCCAGTAGTATAGGGCAGGACAATCAGCCCCAGCATTTT | TRBJ1-5 | . | 14 | . | TRBV19
CASSQEGSFNQPQHF | TGTGCCAGCAGCCAAGAGGGCAGCTTCAATCAGCCCCAGCATTTT | TRBJ1-5 | . | 15 | . | TRBV4-2
CASSQDGSEKLFF | TGTGCCAGCAGCCAAGATGGGTCGGAAAAACTGTTTTTT | TRBJ1-4 | . | 13 | . | TRBV4-2
CASSLDRDRVQYF | TGTGCCAGCAGCTTAGATCGGGACAGGGTGCAGTATTTT | TRBJ2-3 | . | 13 | TRBD1 | TRBV11-2
CAWSPPGGYGEKLFF | TGTGCCTGGAGTCCCCCCGGCGGGTATGGTGAAAAACTGTTTTTT | TRBJ1-4 | . | 15 | . | TRBV30
CASSLTATIYYEQYF | TGTGCCAGCAGCTTAACAGCGACAATTTACTACGAGCAGTACTTC | TRBJ2-7 | once | 15 | . | TRBV5-6
CASSPRTGYNEQFF | TGTGCCAGCAGCCCGCGGACGGGATACAATGAGCAGTTCTTC | TRBJ2-1 | . | 14 | . | TRBV9
CASSKGGSNQPQHF | TGTGCCAGCAGCAAAGGAGGGAGCAATCAGCCCCAGCATTTT | TRBJ1-5 | many | 14 | . | TRBV21-1
CASSERESSYNEQFF | TGTGCCAGCAGTGAAAGGGAGAGCTCCTACAATGAGCAGTTCTTC | TRBJ2-1 | many | 15 | . | TRBV6-4
CASSQQGGNQPQHF | TGCGCCAGCAGCCAGCAGGGCGGGAATCAGCCCCAGCATTTT | TRBJ1-5 | . | 14 | . | TRBV5-1
CASSDSGGQGYEQYF | TGTGCCAGCAGTGACTCTGGGGGACAGGGATACGAGCAGTACTTC | TRBJ2-7 | few | 15 | TRBD1 | TRBV25-1
CASSPGLAGIYEQFF | TGTGCCAGCAGCCCGGGACTAGCGGGGATATATGAGCAGTTCTTC | TRBJ2-1 | few | 15 | TRBD2 | TRBV7-7
CASSQTGQGETEAFF | TGCGCCAGCAGCCAAACGGGACAGGGGGAAACTGAAGCTTTCTTT | TRBJ1-1 | . | 15 | TRBD1 | TRBV4-1
CATSRDRSYEQYF | TGTGCCACCAGCAGAGATAGGTCCTACGAGCAGTACTTC | TRBJ2-7 | . | 13 | . | TRBV15
CASSWTGANNEQFF | TGTGCCAGCAGCTGGACAGGGGCCAACAATGAGCAGTTCTTC | TRBJ2-1 | once | 14 | TRBD1 | TRBV9
CASSSGQLLTYEQYF | TGTGCCAGCAGCTCGGGACAGCTCCTTACCTACGAGCAGTACTTC | TRBJ2-7 | . | 15 | TRBD1 | TRBV7-3